The rows below give T cell receptor beta chains drawn from one sample of a study of T-cell reconstitution after alpha-beta-depleted transplantation in children. One entry per CDR3 protein results from TCRdb running MiXCR on the PCR reads. The data contain about 690,000 distinct CDR3 sequences, roughly 17% of them seen just once; the ten biggest clones take up approximately 1.1%. The sample was PBMCs from the stem cell graft donor, taken from the stem cell graft. These receptors were taken from a human donor who donated a stem cell graft to a child with acute myeloid leukemia. The CDR3 runs from the conserved cysteine through the conserved F or W. The D gene is left open where the match is weak. Clone size, where shown, is once, few, many, or a class for clones that have expanded.

TRBV20-1	TRBJ2-5	many	TRBD1	CSARFEDRDQETQYF	TGCAGTGCGAGGTTCGAGGACAGGGACCAAGAGACCCAGTACTTC
TRBV20-1	TRBJ2-3	many	TRBD2	CSASDGGGTSTDTQYF	TGCAGTGCTAGTGACGGCGGGGGGACAAGCACAGATACGCAGTATTTT
TRBV4-2	TRBJ2-1	few	TRBD2	CASSQDQAGGLSDEQFF	TGTGCCAGCAGCCAAGATCAAGCGGGGGGGCTGAGCGATGAGCAGTTCTTC
TRBV2	TRBJ2-3	-	TRBD1	CASRSQGASTDTQYF	TGTGCCAGCAGATCTCAGGGGGCAAGCACAGATACGCAGTATTTT
TRBV20-1	TRBJ2-3	many	-	CSGRADTDTQYF	TGCAGTGGGAGAGCGGACACAGATACGCAGTATTTT
TRBV20-1	TRBJ2-1	many	-	CSARDRLYNEQFF	TGCAGTGCTAGAGATCGACTTTACAATGAGCAGTTCTTC
TRBV9	TRBJ1-1	few	-	CASSVGGTNTEAFF	TGTGCCAGCAGCGTAGGGGGAACGAACACTGAAGCTTTCTTT
TRBV7-9	TRBJ2-7	-	-	CASSFWEQGGNEQYF	TGTGCCAGCAGCTTTTGGGAACAGGGAGGAAACGAGCAGTACTTC
TRBV28	TRBJ2-5	few	-	CASRLRGRTQYF	TGTGCCAGCAGACTAAGGGGGAGGACCCAGTACTTC
TRBV20-1	TRBJ2-3	-	-	CSARPTGTYITDTQYF	TGCAGTGCTAGACCTACCGGGACTTACATCACAGATACGCAGTATTTT
TRBV25-1	TRBJ2-5	-	TRBD2	CASSEISNGGETQYF	TGTGCCAGCAGTGAAATATCCAACGGGGGGGAGACCCAGTACTTC
TRBV10-3	TRBJ2-3	many	-	CAISNGGGTDTQYF	TGTGCCATTTCTAATGGGGGCGGCACAGATACGCAGTATTTT
TRBV3-1	TRBJ1-6	-	TRBD1	CASSQEFEGARGSPLHF	TGTGCCAGCAGCCAAGAGTTTGAGGGGGCGCGGGGATCACCCCTCCACTTT
TRBV20-1	TRBJ2-2	many	TRBD1	CSASPRDRLNTGELFF	TGCAGTGCTAGCCCCCGGGACAGGTTGAACACCGGGGAGCTGTTTTTT
TRBV7-9	TRBJ2-7	once	-	CASSTGTLYEQYF	TGTGCCAGCAGCACCGGGACACTATACGAGCAGTACTTC
TRBV5-1	TRBJ2-7	-	-	CASSRRGISYEQYF	TGCGCCAGCAGCCGCCGGGGGATTAGCTACGAGCAGTACTTC
TRBV5-5	TRBJ2-1	few	-	CASSRVRGGPSYNEQFF	TGTGCCAGCAGCCGCGTGAGAGGCGGACCCTCCTACAATGAGCAGTTCTTC
TRBV5-6	TRBJ2-6	few	-	CASSLGSLSGANVLTF	TGTGCCAGCAGCTTGGGGAGTCTCTCTGGGGCCAACGTCCTGACTTTC
TRBV5-6	TRBJ2-1	many	-	CASSLGTAYNEQFF	TGTGCCAGCAGCCTCGGGACTGCCTACAATGAGCAGTTCTTC
TRBV5-1	TRBJ2-1	-	-	CASRIGVEAPGYNEQFF	TGCGCCAGCAGGATAGGTGTGGAGGCGCCGGGATACAATGAGCAGTTCTTC
TRBV5-1	TRBJ2-7	few	-	CASSLAGRDGRTHRYEQYF	TGCGCCAGCAGCTTGGCAGGCAGGGATGGGCGGACCCATAGGTACGAGCAGTACTTC
TRBV12-3/TRBV12-4	TRBJ2-1	many	-	CASTLNNYANEQFF	TGTGCCAGCACCCTGAATAACTACGCCAATGAGCAGTTCTTC
TRBV4-1	TRBJ2-3	many	-	CASSQVGTDTQYF	TGCGCCAGCAGCCAAGTCGGCACAGATACGCAGTATTTT
TRBV20-1	TRBJ1-1	many	-	CSARRGEDTEAFF	TGCAGTGCTAGAAGGGGAGAGGACACTGAAGCTTTCTTT
TRBV7-2	TRBJ1-1	many	-	CASSFGPNLNTEAFF	TGTGCCAGCAGCTTTGGACCTAACTTAAACACTGAAGCTTTCTTT
TRBV4-2	TRBJ2-5	-	-	CASSQDRQEETQYF	TGTGCCAGCAGCCAAGACCGACAGGAAGAGACCCAGTACTTC
TRBV4-2	TRBJ1-4	few	-	CASSQGVRDEKLFF	TGTGCCAGCAGCCAAGGGGTCAGAGATGAAAAACTGTTTTTT
TRBV12-3/TRBV12-4	TRBJ2-6	-	TRBD1	CASSSDRDRANVLTF	TGTGCCAGCAGTTCGGACAGGGATAGGGCCAACGTCCTGACTTTC
TRBV5-1	TRBJ2-5	-	TRBD2	CASSSGTSQETQYF	TGCGCCAGCTCTTCTGGGACTAGCCAAGAGACCCAGTACTTC
TRBV29-1	TRBJ2-5	many	-	CSYRRQVKDSPETQYF	TGCAGCTACCGCCGACAAGTCAAGGACAGTCCAGAGACCCAGTACTTC
TRBV20-1	TRBJ2-3	-	-	CSARGRGNTDTQYF	TGCAGTGCTAGAGGGCGGGGAAACACAGATACGCAGTATTTT
TRBV20-1	TRBJ2-4	-	-	CSANGALDTEPLAKNIQYF	TGCAGTGCTAACGGGGCCCTGGACACGGAGCCGCTAGCCAAAAACATTCAGTACTTC
TRBV27	TRBJ2-2	many	-	CASSLRPHQNTGELFF	TGTGCCAGCAGTTTACGTCCGCACCAAAACACCGGGGAGCTGTTTTTT
TRBV28	TRBJ1-2	-	-	CASSPSRQDNYGYTF	TGTGCCAGCAGTCCCAGCCGGCAGGATAACTATGGCTACACCTTC
TRBV27	TRBJ2-6	many	-	CASSWMAGANVLTF	TGTGCCAGCAGTTGGATGGCTGGGGCCAACGTCCTGACTTTC
TRBV20-1	TRBJ2-1	many	TRBD2	CSARDLRTSGWNEQFF	TGCAGTGCTAGAGATCTTAGGACTAGTGGATGGAATGAGCAGTTCTTC
TRBV11-1	TRBJ2-1	-	TRBD2	CASSLAPVTFAGGHNEQFF	TGTGCCAGCAGCTTAGCGCCGGTTACGTTTGCGGGGGGCCACAATGAGCAGTTCTTC
TRBV19	TRBJ1-1	-	-	CASSPRAVPPPHTEAFF	TGTGCCAGTAGTCCCAGGGCCGTCCCTCCCCCTCACACTGAAGCTTTCTTT
TRBV6-1	TRBJ1-1	few	-	CASQVDSSYLAFF	TGTGCCAGTCAAGTGGACAGTTCCTACTTAGCTTTCTTT
TRBV25-1	TRBJ2-1	-	-	CASNNNPYNEQFF	TGTGCCAGCAACAACAACCCCTACAATGAGCAGTTCTTC
TRBV20-1	TRBJ2-3	many	-	CSASTSYTDTQYF	TGCAGTGCTAGTACAAGCTACACAGATACGCAGTATTTT
TRBV5-6	TRBJ2-5	-	TRBD2	CASSLVAGGHQETQYF	TGTGCCAGCAGCTTGGTAGCGGGGGGGCACCAAGAGACCCAGTACTTC
TRBV5-5	TRBJ2-3	-	-	CASSLAGSSPDTQYF	TGTGCCAGCAGCTTGGCGGGGAGTAGTCCAGATACGCAGTATTTT
TRBV29-1	TRBJ1-2	many	TRBD1	CSVFGTTGSGYTF	TGCAGCGTCTTCGGAACGACAGGGAGTGGCTACACCTTC
TRBV7-2	TRBJ2-7	many	TRBD2	CASSFFISGAVYEQYF	TGTGCCAGCAGCTTCTTCATTAGCGGGGCCGTTTACGAGCAGTACTTC
TRBV29-1	TRBJ2-5	many	TRBD2	CSDRTSGGKETQYF	TGCAGCGACCGGACTAGCGGGGGTAAAGAGACCCAGTACTTC
TRBV29-1	TRBJ2-2	many	-	CSVVPRQTANTGELFF	TGCAGCGTTGTACCTAGACAGACCGCGAACACCGGGGAGCTGTTTTTT
TRBV5-5	TRBJ1-4	-	-	CASSFREEEKLFF	TGTGCCAGCAGCTTCCGGGAGGAGGAAAAACTGTTTTTT
TRBV7-6	TRBJ2-7	-	-	CASSLQEEGPSSYEQYF	TGTGCCAGCAGCCTCCAAGAAGAGGGCCCTAGCTCCTACGAGCAGTACTTC
TRBV20-1	TRBJ2-5	few	-	CSARDRARGETQYF	TGCAGTGCTAGAGATAGGGCCAGGGGAGAGACCCAGTACTTC
TRBV20-1	TRBJ2-2	-	TRBD2	CSAIAGGGTGELFF	TGCAGTGCCATAGCGGGGGGGGGCACCGGGGAGCTGTTTTTT
TRBV20-1	TRBJ2-2	few	TRBD2	CSARTSGSANTGELFF	TGCAGTGCTAGAACTAGCGGGAGTGCGAACACCGGGGAGCTGTTTTTT
TRBV20-1	TRBJ1-5	many	TRBD1	CSAPGTGGNQPQHF	TGCAGTGCTCCCGGGACAGGGGGTAATCAGCCCCAGCATTTT
TRBV20-1	TRBJ2-5	many	-	CSARDPGRGTQYF	TGCAGTGCTAGAGATCCAGGAAGGGGGACCCAGTACTTC
TRBV24-1	TRBJ2-3	-	TRBD2	CATSYPKSGAITDTQYF	TGTGCCACCAGTTATCCAAAGAGCGGGGCGATCACAGATACGCAGTATTTT
TRBV25-1	TRBJ2-7	-	-	CASSSEGSEQYF	TGTGCCAGCAGTTCAGAGGGCTCCGAGCAGTACTTC
TRBV20-1	TRBJ2-1	many	TRBD2	CSAPAGVSSYNEQFF	TGCAGTGCTCCAGCGGGGGTTAGCTCCTACAATGAGCAGTTCTTC
TRBV20-1	TRBJ2-2	many	TRBD2	CSASVRGVTGELFF	TGCAGTGCTAGTGTGCGGGGGGTTACCGGGGAGCTGTTTTTT